This T cell receptor beta chain was captured in a study of cytomegalovirus exposure and HLA in healthy donors (dated 2017 in TCRdb). Background for the entire study: An earlier analysis of approximately 640 of the donors reported 250 to 350 Gb of sequence data and 117 million unique TCR beta sequences from approximately 180 million T cells. About 300 gigabases of sequencing data and 70 million to 95 million unique TCR sequences made up an early release that covered over 550 HLA-typed donors. The genetic ancestry cluster associated with self-reported Caucasian donors included 81% of the 300 to 400 genotyped donors. The study was designed to test whether signatures of past pathogen exposure could be identified by cataloging public T cell receptors. The study used immunosequencing to profile the T cell repertoires of around 600 subjects and linked those repertoires to cytomegalovirus serostatus. Along with the roughly 670-subject first cohort, a separate validation cohort of around 120 different subjects was used. To predict cytomegalovirus infection status, the study combined high-throughput TCR immunosequencing, statistical association of individual TCRs with disease status, and machine learning. A later analysis re-examined previously published TCR beta repertoires from several hundred donors and added high-resolution HLA genotyping to investigate patterns of TCR occurrence. Rather than using new phenotypic data, the later analysis identified candidate immune exposures from TCR beta sequences and from how often those sequences occurred across donors. To decide whether each TCR beta V gene segment behaved as functional or pseudogenic, an earlier analysis of fewer than 750 of the donors relied on high-throughput TCR beta sequencing. Donor age, sex, ethnicity and CMV serostatus were compiled alongside the repertoire data. A later genetic analysis took genome-wide SNP genotypes for about three fifths of the 666 donors and used that subset as a discovery cohort. Every discovery cohort repertoire had been produced on one sequencing platform. HLA typing covered class I and class II loci at four-digit resolution. Typing coverage varied by locus: roughly 629-640 donors for A, B, C, DRB1 and DQB1; approximately 560 for DQA1; nearly 610 for DPA1; under 490 for DPB1. Because of strong linkage in the cohort, 4 to 6 DR-DQ haplotypes were treated as single units for association and clustering. Among several hundred genotyped donors of the cohort, an average of approximately 240,000 unique TCR beta nucleotide sequences was sequenced per donor, of which 15% to 20% were non-productive. General findings and caveats noted by the study authors: V-gene and J-gene trimming of TCR beta chains was associated with a missense DCLRE1C variant in a later genetic analysis, and the association was replicated in an independent cohort. In vitro tests confirmed that three of the cytomegalovirus-associated TCR beta chains recognize cytomegalovirus antigens. Most CMV-associated TCR beta chains appeared to be HLA-restricted in a later analysis, and the HLA associations seemed to be driven largely by CMV exposure. The presence/absence analyses assumed that sequencing depth was roughly uniform across donors, and that assumption may not be true. Linkage disequilibrium might explain the correlated functional status among segregating V segments, but an unknown experimental factor could not be excluded. According to a later analysis, parvovirus B19, influenza, CMV and Epstein-Barr virus appeared linked to several top co-occurrence clusters. Approximately 16 rarely observed V segments, including chromosome 9 orphons, were excluded from the earlier analysis of several hundred of the donors because counts were too low. The only immune exposure information available for the cohort was CMV serostatus. A further reported finding was that TCR beta sequences accurately predicted the HLA-A and HLA-B alleles for most subjects in the first cohort. Most TCR sequences were observed very rarely across donors, whereas some public TCRs were present in many individuals. The authors suggested that the approach could potentially be extended to other disease states and immunological phenotypes. Cytomegalovirus status was reported to be diagnosed by the classifier with high specificity and sensitivity in both the original and validation cohorts. A later analysis associated approximately 17,000 TCR beta sequences with specific HLA alleles at a false discovery rate of 0.05. Because HLA typing was missing for some donors at each locus, association tests included only the typed subset. The sequencing pipeline was judged likely to have produced a cluster of highly shared sequence variants as a technical artifact. In an earlier analysis of approximately 590 of the donors, most TCR beta V segments were observed in productive rearrangements about 87% or about 30% of the time, broadly matching IMGT annotations. According to a later analysis, TCR association rates differed among HLA loci, with DRB1 alleles showing the most associated TCRs and HLA-C alleles showing the fewest. The study gave a list of more than 150 TCR beta chains associated with cytomegalovirus. The cohort was sequenced for TCR beta chains only, and without alpha or paired-chain data the features that could be detected were limited. In a later genetic analysis, fewer N-insertions in productive TCRs were reported among donors in an Asian-associated ancestry cluster than the roughly 700-donor mean. In a later analysis, HLA-associated TCR beta chains were found to be more clonally expanded and to have lower generation probabilities than equally common non-associated chains. When HLA alleles, especially DR and DQ, strongly co-occurred, attributing TCR associations to individual alleles was difficult. The 87-base-pair reads could not distinguish some IMGT-functional V segments, including TRBV6-2 and TRBV6-3, so those segments were excluded.

The CDR3 covers 12 residues, taking in both the cysteine and the phenylalanine. Only the CDR3 region is kept as DNA, spanning 36 bases read in frame from base 1. The germline V gene encodes CDR1 SGDLS and CDR2 YYNGEE. Preparation of the library involved the immunoSEQ multiplex PCR assay. The multiplex PCR relied on a mix of 60 forward primers for TCR Vbeta segments and 13 reverse primers for TCR Jbeta segments. Amplification of the CDR3 region of rearranged TCR beta genes was performed with a multiplex PCR assay on genomic DNA. Amplified TCR beta libraries were sequenced as 87-base-pair reads on the Illumina HiSeq System. The authors' analysis ran thus. A later analysis counted tens of millions of unique TCR beta chains across the approximately 700 repertoires, and around 12 million of these chains were shared by at least two donors. A nearest-neighbor algorithm error-corrected the raw reads and collapsed the reads into unique sequences, merging closely related sequences to remove PCR and sequencing errors. V, D and J gene segments were assigned by aligning CDR3 sequences to IMGT reference sequences. For a sequence to be retained, a match of at least six nucleotides was required to both a V gene segment and a J gene segment. A rearrangement was called productive if the CDR3 had no stop codons and remained in frame with V and J, and every other rearrangement was called non-productive. Following IMGT convention, CDR3 was defined as the stretch from the second conserved V-encoded cysteine to the conserved J-encoded phenylalanine. Sequences without an unambiguous match to a single V gene segment were excluded from the earlier analysis of a few hundred of the donors. In an earlier analysis of approximately 560 of the donors, a V segment was called functional when productive rearrangements were above 56.7%, and segregating when the standard deviation between donors exceeded 5%. A statistical classification framework was developed to diagnose cytomegalovirus status using the catalog of TCR beta chain sequences. In a later analysis, TCR nucleotide sequences were compared against IMGT/GENE-DB human TR gene sequences so that V and J genes could be assigned. A later analysis assigned CDR3 sequences and most-parsimonious VDJ recombination scenarios with the TCRdist pipeline. In a later analysis, every TCR beta chain was defined by the combination of its CDR3 amino acid sequence and its V-gene family, and reads without a unique V-gene family were dropped. A later analysis removed several hundred highly shared, low-generation-probability nucleotide sequences to deal with suspected cross-contamination and a sequencing artifact. For each public chain, a later analysis derived a clonal expansion index from normalized ranks of inferred template counts within each repertoire. In a later analysis, generation probabilities were computed with a VDJ recombination model fitted to out-of-frame rearrangements, and the resulting probabilities were checked against IGoR. Hypergeometric tests were used in a later analysis to score TCR-TCR, TCR-HLA and TCR-CMV co-occurrence, with a repertoire-size bias correction applied to the TCR pairs. To estimate false discovery rates, a later analysis permuted the HLA or CMV assignments 20 times. A later analysis grouped co-occurring TCRs with DBSCAN, adding TCRdist sequence similarity when clustering within HLA-allele-positive subsets. For co-occurrence clustering, repertoires with fewer than 30,000 or more than 120,000 public chains were excluded, along with four to six repertoires with anomalous nucleotide sharing. The table was pulled from immuneACCESS by TCRdb, which kept in-frame rearrangements only. Such tables lose some clones; where checked, under half of the loss comes from unresolved V genes, and the rest has no known cause. V and J calls and clone size are as listed in that table; D and trimming were resolved from the DNA. Here the sample has about 280,000 clones; roughly 90% occur a single time. The ten largest clones add up to roughly 2.3% of the sample.

As for this clone: Its antigen is still unknown. Mismatch with germline at one junction end may stem from a read error.

The cohort consisted of fewer than 700 healthy bone marrow donors. At the time of sampling, every cohort member was nominally healthy, though immune exposures that went unrecorded were likely present. The donor tested CMV seronegative, placing the donor among the roughly 400 seronegative members of the cohort. Each donor provided a peripheral blood sample, and peripheral blood mononuclear cells were used for TCR beta sequencing. The Qiagen DNeasy Blood Extraction Kit was used to extract genomic DNA from the blood cell samples. The V and J genes are TRBV9 and TRBJ1-2, with a weak D call of TRBD1 (5 bases match). This receptor was identified in a woman between 18 and 29 years old in good health and CMV-seronegative. The sequencing input was PBMCs. CDR3 loop: CASSVASGGTNF. The DNA sequence follows: TGTGCCAGCAGCGTAGCTTCGGGGGGGACCAACTTC. Supplemented by the reference TRBV9 and TRBJ1-2 proteins around the CDR3, the complete variable domain is DSGVTQTPKHLITATGQRVTLRCSPRSGDLSVYWYQQSLDQGLQFLIQYYNGEERAKGNILERFSAQQFPDLHSELNLSSLELGDSALYFCASSVASGGTNFGSGTRLTVV.